The entry that follows covers one T cell receptor (beta chain) sequence. This sample is part of a study of Ad26.COV2.S vaccination and SARS-CoV-2 variants. The CDR3 contains 14 residues. The germline V and J ends were trimmed by 3 bases and 4 bases, with 10 bases remaining between them. Germline-derived CDR1 and CDR2 are MNHEY and SVGEGT. Some clones are missing from TCRdb's copy, which holds only in-frame ones; the method was immunoSEQ multiplex PCR. The top ten clones hold under 2% of a sample with 400,000 to 450,000 clones, around 93% of them seen once. Treatment reported: roughly 19 received Ad26.COV2.S at low or high dose, single or two shots; five or six received placebo; per-sample allocation not given. Sampling was done on day 63 after the first vaccine or placebo injection.

This receptor was taken from a person aged 18-65 years who received the Ad26.COV2.S COVID-19 vaccine or a placebo. The sample was peripheral blood, taken in a trial of Ad26.COV2.S vaccine versus placebo. The chain couples TRBV6-2 or TRBV6-3 to TRBJ1-5, with D possibly being TRBD1 (5 bases). CDR3 sequence: CASSYWGSNQPQHF. Written as DNA, the CDR3 is TGTGCCAGCAGTTATTGGGGGTCAAATCAGCCCCAGCATTTT.